The subject of this entry is one T cell receptor delta chain. In this sample, this clone turned up a few times. Which antigen it targets is not known. No quality values exist for individual bases; no much larger clone is one base distant. The data derive from a study of delta chains in infants with herpesvirus infections (dated 2023 in TCRdb). Looking at the study overall: A Ugandan infant birth cohort was prospectively followed from birth to characterize gammadelta T cell responses to primary cytomegalovirus (CMV) infection. Previously published Belgian fetal and cord blood gammadelta TCR data were added only for comparison and were not generated in this cohort. gammadelta TCRs were sequenced from PBMC obtained from some 20 CMV-infected infants (one congenitally infected) and several CMV-uninfected infants for whom sufficient sample was available. Infant blood samples fell into approximate age groups of 1.5, 4, 8 and 12 months. The study searched for a public fetal Vdelta1/Vgamma8 gammadelta TCR clonotype in infants who acquired CMV infection after birth.

The receptor library was made with RT-PCR. To generate TCR cDNA, RNA from PBMC was reverse transcribed using SuperScript II together with primers specific for the gamma chain and the delta chain. Purification of cDNA was performed with AMPure XP beads, after which the cDNA was amplified and indexed with Illumina adapters by means of the Nextera XT Index Kit. Sequencing of the gammadelta TCR libraries was done on an Illumina MiSeq using a V2 300-cycle kit. Regarding the original processing steps: Using MiXCR v2.1.12, CDR3 sequences were assembled, and reads were mapped onto D, J and V genes obtained from GenBank. Repertoire analyses of the CDR3 clonotypes were performed with VDJtools v1.2.1. With CATT, TCRdb called clones again from the public reads; duplicate DNA rows were later joined. None of the V and J calls come from the authors' own analysis; TCRdb made them. The sample data list around 1,300 delta-chain clones, and approximately 29% of these were observed just once. The ten largest account for around 9.5% of the sample.

Beyond this particular receptor, the publication reports: The public clonotype was found only at the first time point after infection and was absent in uninfected infants and in those infected after 120 days. The authors noted a small sample size and no race- or environment-matched controls, since nearly all Ugandans acquire CMV before adulthood. The public Vdelta1 clonotype appeared in 4 of 18 CMV-infected infants: three infected postnatally before 120 days of age, plus the congenitally infected infant. In CMV-uninfected infants, the public clonotype might still be present but below the detection limit. The frequency of the public clonotype among Vdelta1 cells appeared to be inversely correlated with age at infection and fell quickly, apparently not lasting beyond roughly 2 months.

The CDR3 starts with the cysteine, ends with the phenylalanine, and has 21 residues. Only the CDR3 DNA is retained, 63 bases long and in frame from the first base. Taken from the germline V gene, the CDR1 and CDR2 loops are TSWWSYY and QGS. For this chain, trimming is 5 bases at the V end and 5 bases at the J end, and the number of junction bases without a gene match is 24. In Kampala, Uganda, pregnant women receiving prenatal care were recruited and their infants were enrolled, and documentation of maternal HIV status was required. Home visits to families took place weekly, and collection of infant clinical information, oral swabs and peripheral blood began at 6 weeks of age and was repeated every 4 months after that. After blood was collected in heparin tubes, PBMC were isolated using Ficoll-Paque density gradient centrifugation and then cryopreserved.

The clonotype was recovered from a human donor who was a Ugandan infant, either HIV-exposed or HIV-unexposed (not recorded which). The chain joins TRDV1 to TRDJ2; the central 9 bases match TRDD2. The sample in question was peripheral blood, obtained at time point 2 of longitudinal follow-up. The nucleotides are TGTGCTCTTGGGTCAACCTTCCTACTAGAGGGATCGGTTAAACTCACAGCACAACTCTTCTTT. Its translation reads: CALGSTFLLEGSVKLTAQLFF.